The 13 T cell receptor beta chains presented below share a single source sample, sequenced in a study of CD8 T cells in ankylosing spondylitis. TCRdb re-called the 5' RACE reads through MiXCR, storing one row per CDR3 protein. The data contain 200,000 to 250,000 distinct CDR3 sequences, around a tenth of them seen just once; the ten biggest clones take up under 8%. The sample comprised blood, either unsorted or a sorted T cell fraction (not recorded which). The receptors here all came from a male donor with ankylosing spondylitis or in good health (not recorded which).

V and J are TRBV20-1 and TRBJ1-3, with 9 positions matching TRBD1. The CDR3 contains 17 residues. Trimming removed 5 bases from V and 0 bases from J; junction bases left unmatched: 11. Per germline, CDR1 DFQATT and CDR2 SNEGSKA (reference sequence). The CDR3 protein is CSAPNRGQRGSGNTIYF. In DNA, the CDR3 is TGCAGTGCTCCCAACAGGGGGCAGCGGGGCTCTGGAAACACCATATATTTT.

This clonotype was observed many times. The V and J genes are TRBV4-1 and TRBJ1-1, with a tentative D call TRBD1 (5 bases). The length of the CDR3 is 13 residues. Germline assignment: CDR1 MGHRA and CDR2 YSYEKL. The V end was cut by 4 bases, the J end by 4 bases, with 10 bases between. The CDR3 reads CASSRGVSTEAFF. Here the CDR3 DNA reads TGCGCCAGCAGCCGGGGGGTATCCACTGAAGCTTTCTTT.

This clonotype was detected many times. The CDR3 DNA reads TGTGCCACCAGCAGCCGATCAGGGGGCGACGATGAGCAGTTCTTC. The encoded protein is CATSSRSGGDDEQFF. V gene TRBV15 combines with J gene TRBJ2-1; 8 bases line up with TRBD1. Per the germline V gene, CDR1 is LNHNV and CDR2 is YYDKDF (reference sequence). Trimming took 3 bases from V and 8 from J; bases not matched to a gene: 9. The length of the CDR3 is 15 residues. The full variable domain, with the rest looked up from reference TRBV15 and TRBJ2-1, is DAMVIQNPRYQVTQFGKPVTLSCSQTLNHNVMYWYQQKSSQAPKLLFHYYDKDFNNEADTPDNFQSRRPNTSFCFLDIRSPGLGDTAMYLCATSSRSGGDDEQFFGPGTRLTVL.

This clonotype was recorded at least ten times. The chain employs TRBV5-1 and TRBJ2-1; 10 bases fit TRBD2. The V gene's germline CDR1 is SGHRS and CDR2 YFSETQ. This CDR3 region has 16 residues. V gave up 6 bases and J gave up 8 bases; unmatched junction bases: 14. CDR3 sequence reads: CASTLRLAGDHHEQFF. The CDR3 coding sequence is TGCGCCAGCACCCTCCGTCTAGCGGGAGATCATCATGAGCAGTTCTTC.

The chain recombines TRBV12-5 with TRBJ2-1, with D tentatively TRBD1 (6 bases). The CDR3 consists of 17 residues. Trimming cost V 3 bases and J 0 bases, with 15 bases left between them. The germline gives CDR1 LGHNT, CDR2 FRNRAP. This CDR3 is CASGFRPWDNSYNEQFF. CDR3 DNA: TGTGCTAGTGGTTTCCGACCCTGGGACAACTCCTACAATGAGCAGTTCTTC.

The sample holds a few counts of this clonotype. The chain carries TRBV2 and TRBJ2-1, with D possibly being TRBD1 (5 bases). Trimming cost V 1 base and J 10 bases, with 14 bases left between them. The CDR3 has 14 residues. Per germline, CDR1 SNHLY and CDR2 FYNNEI. Here the CDR3 reads CASSEGGAGPEQFF. The CDR3 DNA reads TGTGCCAGCAGTGAAGGGGGTGCAGGGCCCGAGCAGTTCTTC.

The chain carries TRBV2 and TRBJ1-5; possibly TRBD1 for D (6 bases). The V end lost 3 bases, the J end lost 3 bases, and 9 bases lay between the germline ends. CDR1 and CDR2 from the germline V gene are SNHLY and FYNNEI. CDR3 size: 14 residues. CDR3: CASSEGAANQPQHF. The CDR3 DNA is TGTGCCAGCAGTGAGGGGGCCGCCAATCAGCCCCAGCATTTT.

This clonotype was recorded only once. A read error is possible here, since a much larger clone lies one base away. The gene calls are TRBV28 and TRBJ1-1; a possible D gene is TRBD1 (6 bases). The germline V gene has CDR1 MDHEN and CDR2 SYDVKM. The CDR3 is 14 residues long. V lost 3 bases to trimming and J lost 4 bases, with 12 bases between them. As DNA, the CDR3 is TGTGCCAGCAGTTTTCCAGGGGATATCACTGAAGCTTTCTTT. Amino acids: CASSFPGDITEAFF.

This clonotype showed up many times. This chain uses TRBV25-1 with TRBJ2-1; D unresolved. The CDR3 totals 12 residues. The V end lost 8 bases, the J end lost 6 bases, and 11 bases lay between the germline ends. In germline, CDR1 is MGHDK, CDR2 SYGVNS. CDR3: CASRPSSNEQFF. CDR3 sequence (DNA): TGTGCCAGCCGACCCTCTTCCAATGAGCAGTTCTTC. Supplemented by reference TRBV25-1 and TRBJ2-1, the full variable domain reads EADIYQTPRYLVIGTGKKITLECSQTMGHDKMYWYQQDPGMELHLIHYSYGVNSTEKGDLSSESTVSRIRTEHFPLTLESARPSHTSQYLCASRPSSNEQFFGPGTRLTVL.

This clonotype was seen repeatedly, ten times or more. The chain uses TRBV25-1 and TRBJ1-1; 7 bases are a match to TRBD1. CDR3 size: 12 residues. Trimming took 8 bases from V and 6 from J; bases not matched to a gene: 6. The germline CDR1 and CDR2 sequences are MGHDK and SYGVNS. As DNA, the CDR3 is TGTGCCAGCCCTCAGGGGGGCCCTGAAGCTTTCTTT. Protein product: CASPQGGPEAFF.

This clonotype was counted ten times or more. The chain recombines TRBV5-1 with TRBJ2-5; the D gene is possibly TRBD1 (6 bases). Germline assignment: CDR1 SGHRS and CDR2 YFSETQ. The CDR3 length is 14 residues. V lost 4 bases and J 5 bases, leaving 15 bases between the germline ends. The CDR3 spells CASSPDSNRETQYF. The CDR3 DNA reads TGCGCCAGCAGCCCGGACAGTAACCGGGAGACCCAGTACTTC.

This clonotype appeared a few times. This chain joins TRBV6-1 and TRBJ1-5; D is unclear. Germline CDR1 is MNHNS and CDR2 is SASEGT. V shed 1 base and J shed 6 bases, with 19 bases lying between them. This CDR3 comprises 17 residues. DNA of the CDR3: TGTGCCAGCAGTGAAGTTGTCGGCGGGATAGCAATTCAGCCCCAGCATTTT. Amino acids: CASSEVVGGIAIQPQHF.

This chain joins TRBV7-9 and TRBJ2-1; D not certain. Looked up from germline, CDR1 is SEHNR and CDR2 is FQNEAQ (reference sequence). The V gene lost 1 base and the J gene lost 9 bases, with 7 bases spanning the gap. The CDR3 runs 12 residues. The CDR3 DNA follows: TGTGCCAGCAGCTTAGGGGGATCTGAGCAGTTCTTC. Protein: CASSLGGSEQFF.